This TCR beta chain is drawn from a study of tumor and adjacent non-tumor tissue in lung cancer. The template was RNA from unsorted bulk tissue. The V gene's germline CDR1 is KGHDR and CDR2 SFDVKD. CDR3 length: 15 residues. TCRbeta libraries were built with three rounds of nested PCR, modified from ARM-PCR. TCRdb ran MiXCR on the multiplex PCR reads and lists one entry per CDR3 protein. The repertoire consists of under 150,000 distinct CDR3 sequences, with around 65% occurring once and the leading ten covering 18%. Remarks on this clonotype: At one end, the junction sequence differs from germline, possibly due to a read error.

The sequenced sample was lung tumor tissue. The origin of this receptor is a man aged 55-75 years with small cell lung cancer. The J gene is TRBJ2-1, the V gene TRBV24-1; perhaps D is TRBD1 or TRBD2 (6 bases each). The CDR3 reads CATNDRRGSYNEQFF. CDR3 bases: TGTGCCACCAATGATAGGAGGGGGTCCTACAATGAGCAGTTCTTC.